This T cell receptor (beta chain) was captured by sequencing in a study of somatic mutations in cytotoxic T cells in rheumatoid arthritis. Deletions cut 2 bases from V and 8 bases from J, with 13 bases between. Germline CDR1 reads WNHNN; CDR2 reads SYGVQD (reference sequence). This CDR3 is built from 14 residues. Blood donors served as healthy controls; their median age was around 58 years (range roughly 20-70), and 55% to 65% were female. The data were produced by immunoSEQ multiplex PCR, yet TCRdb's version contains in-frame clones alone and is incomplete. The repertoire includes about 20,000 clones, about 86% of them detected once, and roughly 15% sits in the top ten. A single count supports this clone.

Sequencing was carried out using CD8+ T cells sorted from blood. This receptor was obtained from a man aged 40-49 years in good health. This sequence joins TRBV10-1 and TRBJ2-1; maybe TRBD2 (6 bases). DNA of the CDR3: TGCGCCAGCAGTGAGAGACTAGAAGTGGATGAGCAGTTCTTC. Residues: CASSERLEVDEQFF.